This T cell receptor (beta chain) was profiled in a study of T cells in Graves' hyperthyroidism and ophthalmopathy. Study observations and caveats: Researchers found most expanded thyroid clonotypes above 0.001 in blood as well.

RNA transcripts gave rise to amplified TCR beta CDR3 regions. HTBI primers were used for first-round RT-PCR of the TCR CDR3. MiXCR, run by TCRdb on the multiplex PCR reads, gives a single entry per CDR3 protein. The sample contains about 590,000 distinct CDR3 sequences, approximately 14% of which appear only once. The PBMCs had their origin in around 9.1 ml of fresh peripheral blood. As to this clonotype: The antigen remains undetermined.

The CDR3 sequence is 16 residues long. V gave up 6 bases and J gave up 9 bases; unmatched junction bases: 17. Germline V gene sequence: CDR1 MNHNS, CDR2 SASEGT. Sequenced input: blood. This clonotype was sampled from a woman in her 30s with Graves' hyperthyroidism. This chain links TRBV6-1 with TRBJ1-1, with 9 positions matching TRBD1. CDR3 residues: CASSRTGGASRTKAFF. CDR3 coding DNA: TGTGCCAGCAGCCGAACAGGGGGCGCATCAAGGACTAAAGCTTTCTTT.